Below are 14 T cell receptor beta chains sequenced from a single sample in a study of cytomegalovirus exposure and HLA in healthy donors (dated by TCRdb to 2015 to 2018). Receptor libraries were prepared by the immunoSEQ multiplex PCR assay. For the multiplex PCR, a mixture combining 60 forward primers for TCR Vbeta segments and 13 reverse primers for TCR Jbeta segments was used. The immuneACCESS repertoire file appears here via TCRdb, limited to in-frame rearrangements. These files lack a portion of the clones; in checked studies, under half of the deficit traces to unresolved V genes, and the cause of the others is not known. The sample table contains over 150,000 clones; only one count was recorded for around 86% of them. The ten largest clones add up to around 2% of the sample. What was sequenced was PBMCs. These receptors all stem from a human donor in good health.

The chain joins TRBV13 to TRBJ1-4, with 8 nucleotides matching TRBD1. J gave up 8 bases and V 3 bases, and 8 bases lay outside the gene matches. Germline values: CDR1 PRHDT, CDR2 FYEKMQ (reference sequence). This CDR3 comprises 15 residues. Here the CDR3 reads CASSFTQGALEKLFF. The CDR3, as DNA: TGTGCCAGCAGCTTCACCCAGGGGGCGTTGGAAAAACTGTTTTTT.

The chain carries TRBV6-6 and TRBJ2-3, with D perhaps TRBD2 (6 bases). The V and J ends lost 4 bases and 6 bases respectively, with 17 bases between them. CDR1 is MNHNY, CDR2 SVGAGI, per germline (reference sequence). The CDR3 runs to 15 residues. For the CDR3, the DNA is TGTGCCAGCAGTTCGGCGGGGTCGGTCGTCGATACGCAGTATTTT. Its translation: CASSSAGSVVDTQYF.

This clone was recorded only once. The CDR3 region is CASSQVLTRSTDTQYF. The CDR3 region has the DNA TGTGCCAGCAGCCAAGTGCTGACTCGGTCAACAGATACGCAGTATTTT. This chain uses TRBV14 with TRBJ2-3, with D unclear. Germline CDR1 and CDR2: SGHDN and FVKESK. V lost 1 base and J 3 bases, leaving 14 bases between the germline ends. This CDR3 has 16 residues.

The chain links TRBV15 to TRBJ1-2, with no clear D. Per germline, CDR1 LNHNV and CDR2 YYDKDF (reference sequence). The CDR3 has 13 residues. Trimming took off 2 bases at V and 3 bases at J, with 7 bases between the two ends. CDR3 bases: TGTGCCACCAGCAGAAATTATCACTATGGCTACACCTTC. This encodes CATSRNYHYGYTF.

This clone was detected only a few times. Here the CDR3 DNA reads TGTGCCAGCAGCACAGGGACAGGGGAAATAACTGAAGCTTTCTTT. Translating it yields CASSTGTGEITEAFF. V is TRBV21-1 and J is TRBJ1-1; the table's D call TRBD1 went unverified against the DNA. TRBV21-1 is a documented pseudogene. The CDR3 has 15 amino acids.

The chain couples TRBV5-8 to TRBJ1-1; tentatively, D is TRBD1 (6 bases). This CDR3 comprises 13 residues. The germline V gene has CDR1 SGHTS and CDR2 YDEGEE. Trimming cost V 0 bases and J 8 bases, with 11 bases left between them. CDR3 residues: CASSLEGGAEAFF. As DNA, the CDR3 is TGTGCCAGCAGCTTGGAGGGGGGGGCCGAAGCTTTCTTT.

This clone was seen a few times. The chain carries TRBV5-4 and TRBJ2-7; no firm D call. The CDR3 is 13 residues long. Germline CDR1 and CDR2: SGHNT and YYREEE (reference sequence). The ends were cut back, 4 bases at V and 2 bases at J, with 10 bases in the middle. As DNA, the CDR3 is TGTGCCAGCAGCCCGGGTTCGCCCTACGAGCAGTACTTC. Its translation: CASSPGSPYEQYF.

The rearrangement uses TRBV11-2 and TRBJ2-5; no clear D gene. The CDR3 is made up of 12 amino acids. Germline values: CDR1 SGHAT, CDR2 FQNNGV. V lost 5 bases, J lost 5 bases, and 9 bases lay in between. The CDR3 loop is CASSPTGETQYF. The CDR3, as DNA: TGTGCCAGCAGCCCCACCGGGGAGACCCAGTACTTC.

The V gene is TRBV7-2, the J gene TRBJ1-3; D may be TRBD1 (6 bases). V was shortened by 3 bases and J by 2 bases, with 14 bases between the two germline ends. The V gene's germline CDR1 is SGHTA and CDR2 FQGNSA. The CDR3 contains 16 residues. This CDR3 reads CASSFVAGAAGNTIYF. The DNA of the CDR3 is TGTGCCAGCAGCTTCGTCGCAGGGGCCGCTGGAAACACCATATATTTT. Drawing the rest from reference TRBV7-2 and TRBJ1-3, the complete variable domain is GAGVSQSPSNKVTEKGKDVELRCDPISGHTALYWYRQSLGQGLEFLIYFQGNSAPDKSGLPSDRFSAERTGGSVSTLTIQRTQQEDSAVYLCASSFVAGAAGNTIYFGEGSWLTVV.

This sequence joins TRBV4-3 and TRBJ1-2; TRBD1 might be the D (5 bases). This CDR3 contains 15 residues. Germline values: CDR1 LGHNA, CDR2 YSLEER. Trimming removed 5 bases at V and 2 bases at J, with 15 bases between. The CDR3 spells CASSGETGLNYGYTF. DNA of the CDR3: TGCGCCAGCAGCGGGGAAACAGGATTAAACTATGGCTACACCTTC.

This clone was detected once. J is TRBJ1-5 and V is TRBV7-2; 7 bases line up with TRBD1. Losses at the gene ends were 5 bases for V and 2 bases for J; bases not matched to a gene: 6. Germline values: CDR1 SGHTA, CDR2 FQGNSA. The CDR3 spans 15 residues. CDR3 sequence (DNA): TGTGCCAGCAGCGCCAGGACAGGAGGCAATCAGCCCCAGCATTTT. It specifies CASSARTGGNQPQHF.

This CDR3 reads CASTGAGSGNTIYF. The CDR3, as DNA: TGTGCCAGCACTGGGGCGGGGTCTGGAAACACCATATATTTT. V usage is TRBV2 and J usage is TRBJ1-3; TRBD1 might be the D (5 bases). Germline V gene lookup returns CDR1 SNHLY and CDR2 FYNNEI. V lost 7 bases to trimming and J lost 1 base, with 11 bases between them. The CDR3 loop spans 14 amino acids.

This rearrangement joins TRBV6-5 to TRBJ1-1, with D possibly being TRBD1 (5 bases). Trimming took off 6 bases at V and 0 bases at J, with 11 bases between the two ends. CDR1 and CDR2 from the germline V gene are MNHEY and SVGAGI. The CDR3 length is 14 residues. CDR3 loop: CASRKGPVNTEAFF. CDR3 coding DNA: TGTGCCAGCAGAAAGGGGCCCGTGAACACTGAAGCTTTCTTT.

The gene calls are TRBV7-9 and TRBJ2-3; 13 bases line up with TRBD2. This CDR3 is 16 amino acids long. Germline CDR1 reads SEHNR; CDR2 reads FQNEAQ (reference sequence). The DNA for the CDR3 is TGTTCCGGAAGGACTAGCGGGGGCTCTAGCACAGATACGCAGTATTTT. Translating gives CSGRTSGGSSTDTQYF.